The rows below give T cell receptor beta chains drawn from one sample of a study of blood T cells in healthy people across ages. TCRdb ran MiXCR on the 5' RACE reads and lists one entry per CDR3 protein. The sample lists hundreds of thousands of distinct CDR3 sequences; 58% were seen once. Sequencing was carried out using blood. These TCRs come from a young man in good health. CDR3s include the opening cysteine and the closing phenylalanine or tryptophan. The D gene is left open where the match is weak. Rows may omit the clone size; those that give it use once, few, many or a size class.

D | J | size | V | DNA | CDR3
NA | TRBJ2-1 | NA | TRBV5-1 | TGCGCCAGCAAGTTGAACAATGAGCAGTTCTTC | CASKLNNEQFF
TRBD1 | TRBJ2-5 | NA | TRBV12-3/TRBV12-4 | TGTGCCAGCAGTCCCTCCGGGACAGAAGAGACCCAGTACTTC | CASSPSGTEETQYF
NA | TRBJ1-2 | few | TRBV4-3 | TGCGCCAGCAGCCAAGATGGTGGAGCTCAAAGGGACGGCTACACCTTC | CASSQDGGAQRDGYTF
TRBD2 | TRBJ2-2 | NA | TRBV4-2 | TGTGCCAGCAGCCAAGGAGGGGCGGGAGTAACCGGGGAGCTGTTTTTT | CASSQGGAGVTGELFF
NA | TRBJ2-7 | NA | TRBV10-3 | TGTGCCATCAGGGGTCCGGGACGGACCACCTACGAGCAGTACTTC | CAIRGPGRTTYEQYF
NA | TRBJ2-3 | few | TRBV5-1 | TGCGCCAGCAGCTTGTTCCCCACAGATACGCAGTATTTT | CASSLFPTDTQYF
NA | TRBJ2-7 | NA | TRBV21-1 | TGTGCCAGCAGCCCAACCCCGGGACAGGGCGTATCCTACGAGCAGTACTTC | CASSPTPGQGVSYEQYF
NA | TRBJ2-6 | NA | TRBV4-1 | TGCGCCAGCAGCCCCCATTCCGGGGCTGGGGCCAACGTCCTGACTTTC | CASSPHSGAGANVLTF
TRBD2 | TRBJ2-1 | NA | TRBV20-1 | TGCAGTGCTACGCGGGGGGGCCGTGACAATGAGCAGTTCTTC | CSATRGGRDNEQFF
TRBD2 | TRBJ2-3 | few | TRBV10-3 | TGTGCCATCAGAGACGGGACTAGCGGGGAGACAGATACGCAGTATTTT | CAIRDGTSGETDTQYF
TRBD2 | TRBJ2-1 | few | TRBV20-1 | TGCAGTGCTAGTCCGGGGGGGTATAATGAGCAGTTCTTC | CSASPGGYNEQFF
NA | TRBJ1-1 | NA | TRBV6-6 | TGTGCCAGCAGTTACTTTCAGGGGCCCGTTTACACTGAAGCTTTCTTT | CASSYFQGPVYTEAFF
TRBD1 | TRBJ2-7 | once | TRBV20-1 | TGCAGTGCTAAGAGGGGGCAAAGCTCCTACGAGCAGTACTTC | CSAKRGQSSYEQYF
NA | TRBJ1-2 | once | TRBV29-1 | TGCAGCGTTGATAAGGGCAGGGATTATGGCTACACCTTC | CSVDKGRDYGYTF
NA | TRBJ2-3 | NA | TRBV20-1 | TGCAGTGCTACCTCGGGGGGCTCGTCGAGAGATACGCAGTATTTT | CSATSGGSSRDTQYF
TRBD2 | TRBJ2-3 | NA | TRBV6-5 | TGTGCCAGCAGTTCCTGGACTAGCTGGGGCACAGATACGCAGTATTTT | CASSSWTSWGTDTQYF
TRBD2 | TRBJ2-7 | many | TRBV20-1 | TGCAGTGCTAGCGGGGCTAGCGGGAGGTTTGCCGAGCAGTACTTC | CSASGASGRFAEQYF
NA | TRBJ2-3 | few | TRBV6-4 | TGTGCCAGCAGCCAATCGGCAGGGGGCACAGATACGCAGTATTTT | CASSQSAGGTDTQYF
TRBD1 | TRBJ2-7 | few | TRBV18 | TGTGCCAGCTCACCCGGGACAGGGGTCGCCTACGAGCAGTACTTC | CASSPGTGVAYEQYF
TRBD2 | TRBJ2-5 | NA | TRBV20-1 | TGCAGTGCCACGACTAGCGCCTCAACGGGTGAGCAGTACTTC | CSATTSASTGEQYF
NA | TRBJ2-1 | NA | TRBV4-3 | TGCGCCAGCAGCCAAGAACCAGGGGGGACTTGGTACAATGAGCAGTTCTTC | CASSQEPGGTWYNEQFF
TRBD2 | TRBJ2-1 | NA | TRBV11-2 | TGTGCCAGCAGCCCCAATGCGGGGGAGATCTACAATGAGCAGTTCTTC | CASSPNAGEIYNEQFF
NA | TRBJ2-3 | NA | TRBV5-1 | TGCGCCAGCAGCTTTTATGGCGGGCTCACAGATACGCAGTATTTT | CASSFYGGLTDTQYF
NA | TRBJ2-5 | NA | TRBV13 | TGTGCCAGCAGCGTAGTTCGAGGGGAGACCGAGTACTTC | CASSVVRGETEYF
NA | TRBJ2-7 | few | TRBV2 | TGTGCCAGCACGGGGCCATACTACGAGCAGTACTTC | CASTGPYYEQYF
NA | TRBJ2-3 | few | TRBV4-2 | TGTGCCAGCAGCCAAGAAATAAGGGACCAGGCGGATACGCAGTATTTT | CASSQEIRDQADTQYF
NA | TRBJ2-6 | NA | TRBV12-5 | TGTGCTAGTGGTCCCGAGGAGGTGTCGACTGGGGCCAACGTCCTGATTTTC | CASGPEEVSTGANVLIF
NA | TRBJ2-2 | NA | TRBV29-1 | TGCAGCGTTACAGGGTTGATGTTTTCCGGGGAGCTGTTTTTT | CSVTGLMFSGELFF